This T cell receptor beta chain was profiled in a study of early T cells in non-severe SARS-CoV-2 infection (dated by TCRdb to 2020 to 2022). About the study as a whole: TCR sequencing used bulk RNA from unsorted whole blood, so alpha and beta chains could not be paired. General conclusions and limits of the study: VDJdb matching was skewed toward anti-spike CD8 responses and likely underestimated virus-specific expansions, missing private and CD4 specificities.

Reading from cysteine to phenylalanine, the CDR3 counts 13 amino acids. The kept DNA is CDR3 alone, 39 bases in frame from the first base. V loses 6 bases, J loses 6 bases, and the germline ends lie 13 bases apart. Based on the germline V gene, the CDR1 and CDR2 sequences are MNHEY and SVGEGT. The study was a case-control design nested within a healthcare worker cohort in London, UK, with weekly nasopharyngeal swab PCR tests and blood sampling. Healthcare workers were recruited during the week of the UK lockdown, between 23 and 31 March 2020, and followed weekly for up to 16 weeks. To note about this clonotype: Which antigen it targets is not known. One base away there is no much larger clone; base qualities are not given.

Preparation of the library involved 5' RACE. Sequencer: NextSeq 500. Unique molecular identifiers were attached to individual cDNA molecules in the TCR library protocol so that sequencing error and PCR bias could be corrected. TCR alpha and beta chains were both sequenced, and the abundances of alpha and beta sequences in each sample were closely correlated with each other. The authors' pipeline ran thus. V gene, J gene and CDR3 annotation of TCR sequences was performed with Decombinator V4. TCRs were defined as expanded if a significant change between any two time points was detected under a Poisson model with p below 0.0001. Abundances of TCRs were expressed as counts per million after normalisation to the total number of TCRs sequenced in each sample. MAIT TCRs were defined by TRAV1-2 paired with TRAJ12, TRAJ20 or TRAJ33, and iNKT TCRs by TRAV10 paired with TRAJ18. VDJdb, accessed 1 November 2021, was searched for CMV, EBV and SARS-CoV-2 annotated TCRs, with TCRs annotated for multiple antigens excluded. TCRdb reanalyzed the raw reads on its own, using fastp at Q25 for trimming and MiXCR for clone calling, and kept in-frame beta chains. Entries are consolidated by CDR3 protein sequence, retaining the most common genes and DNA. The V and J calls were determined by TCRdb, not by the authors. This sample is represented by over 30,000 distinct CDR3 sequences; roughly 4.5% of them were singletons. About 6% of the sample goes to the ten largest clones.

The sample consisted of whole blood. This clonotype was sampled from an adult who was a healthcare worker with PCR-confirmed SARS-CoV-2 infection or an uninfected control (not recorded which). This sequence uses TRBV6-2 or TRBV6-3 and TRBJ2-3, with TRBD2 as a weak D call on 5 bases. The DNA sequence is as follows: TGTGCCAGCAGCTTTTCCGGGGTGGATACGCAGTATTTT. This codes for CASSFSGVDTQYF.